This T cell receptor (beta chain) was retrieved from a study of blood T cell repertoires in COVID-19. Study background: Sites across the United States, Italy and Spain contributed samples from acute and convalescent COVID-19.

The CDR3 runs 13 residues. Germline lookup yields CDR1 SQVTM and CDR2 ANQGSEA. V lost 3 bases to trimming and J lost 0 bases, with 8 bases between them. This table comes from immunoSEQ multiplex PCR, and its TCRdb copy is limited to in-frame clones, with some not included. Of about 44,000 clones listed, over 80% are singletons. J is TRBJ1-1 and V is TRBV29-1; D not certain. The sequence derives from a middle-aged woman with acute or convalescent COVID-19. What was sequenced was peripheral blood. CDR3 DNA: TGCAGCGTTGAGGCCACAGTGAACACTGAAGCTTTCTTT. Its protein product is CSVEATVNTEAFF.